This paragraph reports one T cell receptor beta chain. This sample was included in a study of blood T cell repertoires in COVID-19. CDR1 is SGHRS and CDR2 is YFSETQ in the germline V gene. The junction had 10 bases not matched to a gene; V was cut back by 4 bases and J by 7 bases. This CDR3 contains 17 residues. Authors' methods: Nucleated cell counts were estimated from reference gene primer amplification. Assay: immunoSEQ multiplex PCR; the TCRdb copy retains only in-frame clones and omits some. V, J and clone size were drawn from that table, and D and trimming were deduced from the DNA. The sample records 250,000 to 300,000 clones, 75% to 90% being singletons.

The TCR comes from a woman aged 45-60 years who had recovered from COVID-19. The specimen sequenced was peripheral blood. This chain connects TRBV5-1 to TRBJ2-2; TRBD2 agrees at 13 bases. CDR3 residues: CASSRILAGGPNGELFF. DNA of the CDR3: TGCGCCAGCAGCCGCATACTAGCGGGGGGGCCGAACGGGGAGCTGTTTTTT.